The rows below give T cell receptor beta chains drawn from one sample of a study of patients and donors after allogeneic stem cell transplantation. From the RT-PCR reads, TCRdb called clonotypes with MiXCR, one entry per CDR3 protein. The repertoire holds about 200,000 distinct CDR3 sequences, with 41% as singletons. Sequenced input: blood, either unsorted or a sorted T cell fraction (not recorded which). Receptor source: a human donor who was either an allogeneic HSCT recipient or a stem cell or donor lymphocyte infusion donor (not recorded which). It is not recorded whose cells these are; they may come from a transplant donor. Each CDR3 is given with its conserved first and last residue. Each record gives: clone size, D gene, V gene, J gene, CDR3 protein, CDR3 DNA. A D gene is named only where the DNA matches it firmly. Clone size is shown for a subset of rows, as once, few, many or a class of expanded clone.

abundance: .
d_gene: .
v_gene: TRBV7-9
j_gene: TRBJ2-7
CDR3aa: CASSFQGGRSYEQYF
CDR3nt: TGTGCCAGCAGCTTTCAGGGCGGGCGCTCCTACGAGCAGTACTTC

abundance: once
d_gene: TRBD2
v_gene: TRBV14
j_gene: TRBJ2-1
CDR3aa: CASSQDRSSGDEQFF
CDR3nt: TGTGCCAGCAGCCAAGATAGATCCAGCGGGGATGAGCAGTTCTTC

abundance: .
d_gene: .
v_gene: TRBV10-2
j_gene: TRBJ2-5
CDR3aa: CASTSPWGETQYF
CDR3nt: TGCGCCAGCACCTCGCCTTGGGGAGAGACCCAGTACTTC

abundance: few
d_gene: .
v_gene: TRBV12-3/TRBV12-4
j_gene: TRBJ1-1
CDR3aa: CASSLMGSTEAFF
CDR3nt: TGTGCCAGCAGTTTAATGGGGTCCACTGAAGCTTTCTTT

abundance: .
d_gene: TRBD1
v_gene: TRBV5-1
j_gene: TRBJ1-1
CDR3aa: CASSLPGQGGNTEAFF
CDR3nt: TGCGCCAGCAGCCTCCCTGGACAGGGAGGGAACACTGAAGCTTTCTTT

abundance: .
d_gene: TRBD2
v_gene: TRBV7-9
j_gene: TRBJ2-1
CDR3aa: CASSSGLAGISYNEQFF
CDR3nt: TGTGCCAGCAGCTCGGGACTAGCGGGAATTTCCTACAATGAGCAGTTCTTC

abundance: .
d_gene: .
v_gene: TRBV6-6
j_gene: TRBJ1-5
CDR3aa: CASSPRSILNNQPQHF
CDR3nt: TGTGCCAGCAGCCCCCGATCTATCCTAAACAATCAGCCCCAGCATTTT

abundance: .
d_gene: TRBD2
v_gene: TRBV6-5
j_gene: TRBJ2-1
CDR3aa: CASTRSGRNHNEQFF
CDR3nt: TGTGCCAGCACCCGTAGCGGGAGGAACCACAATGAGCAGTTCTTC

abundance: .
d_gene: TRBD1
v_gene: TRBV25-1
j_gene: TRBJ1-1
CDR3aa: CASSSSGGAGDTEAFF
CDR3nt: TGTGCCAGCAGTTCCTCAGGGGGGGCAGGGGACACTGAAGCTTTCTTT

abundance: few
d_gene: .
v_gene: TRBV12-3/TRBV12-4
j_gene: TRBJ1-1
CDR3aa: CASSPLLQMGGNTEAFF
CDR3nt: TGTGCCAGCAGCCCACTGCTGCAGATGGGGGGGAACACTGAAGCTTTCTTT

abundance: .
d_gene: .
v_gene: TRBV5-6
j_gene: TRBJ1-1
CDR3aa: CASSFGNVDTEAFF
CDR3nt: TGTGCCAGCAGCTTTGGGAACGTGGACACTGAAGCTTTCTTT

abundance: .
d_gene: TRBD2
v_gene: TRBV25-1
j_gene: TRBJ2-2
CDR3aa: CASSVGLANTGELFF
CDR3nt: TGTGCCAGCAGTGTAGGACTAGCGAACACCGGGGAGCTGTTTTTT

abundance: once
d_gene: TRBD2
v_gene: TRBV27
j_gene: TRBJ2-5
CDR3aa: CASRPSGRETQYF
CDR3nt: TGTGCCAGCCGGCCTAGCGGAAGAGAGACCCAGTACTTC

abundance: .
d_gene: TRBD1
v_gene: TRBV6-6
j_gene: TRBJ2-6
CDR3aa: CASSYSAGTGSGANVLTF
CDR3nt: TGTGCCAGCAGTTACTCCGCCGGGACAGGGTCTGGGGCCAACGTCCTGACTTTC

abundance: .
d_gene: TRBD1
v_gene: TRBV12-3/TRBV12-4
j_gene: TRBJ1-2
CDR3aa: CASTETGFYGYTF
CDR3nt: TGTGCCAGCACCGAGACAGGGTTCTATGGCTACACCTTC

abundance: .
d_gene: .
v_gene: TRBV5-1
j_gene: TRBJ2-1
CDR3aa: CASSLDLAEQFF
CDR3nt: TGCGCCAGCAGCTTGGATCTAGCCGAGCAGTTCTTC

abundance: .
d_gene: .
v_gene: TRBV4-3
j_gene: TRBJ1-4
CDR3aa: CASSQTNRATNEKLFF
CDR3nt: TGCGCCAGCAGCCAAACCAACAGAGCAACTAATGAAAAACTGTTTTTT

abundance: .
d_gene: .
v_gene: TRBV19
j_gene: TRBJ1-1
CDR3aa: CASSIGVRWTEAFF
CDR3nt: TGTGCCAGTAGTATTGGGGTGAGATGGACTGAAGCTTTCTTT

abundance: .
d_gene: TRBD1
v_gene: TRBV11-2
j_gene: TRBJ1-4
CDR3aa: CASSYGTGGEKLFF
CDR3nt: TGTGCCAGCAGCTACGGGACAGGGGGTGAAAAACTGTTTTTT

abundance: .
d_gene: .
v_gene: TRBV9
j_gene: TRBJ1-3
CDR3aa: CASSVEAGSHSGNTIYF
CDR3nt: TGTGCCAGCAGCGTAGAGGCAGGATCCCACTCTGGAAACACCATATATTTT

abundance: few
d_gene: TRBD2
v_gene: TRBV12-3/TRBV12-4
j_gene: TRBJ2-5
CDR3aa: CASSLRTSGMRETQYF
CDR3nt: TGTGCCAGCAGTTTAAGGACTAGCGGGATGAGGGAGACCCAGTACTTC

abundance: .
d_gene: .
v_gene: TRBV4-3
j_gene: TRBJ2-1
CDR3aa: CASSAPGSRDEQFF
CDR3nt: TGCGCCAGCAGCGCACCGGGCTCGAGGGATGAGCAGTTCTTC

abundance: .
d_gene: .
v_gene: TRBV14
j_gene: TRBJ1-2
CDR3aa: CAISLGAGDYGYTF
CDR3nt: TGTGCCATCAGCCTCGGGGCAGGGGACTATGGCTACACCTTC

abundance: .
d_gene: .
v_gene: TRBV15
j_gene: TRBJ1-2
CDR3aa: CATSRGANYGYTF
CDR3nt: TGTGCCACCAGCAGAGGAGCGAACTATGGCTACACCTTC

abundance: .
d_gene: TRBD2
v_gene: TRBV6-6
j_gene: TRBJ2-3
CDR3aa: CASSLPTSGYTDTQYF
CDR3nt: TGTGCCAGCAGCCTCCCTACTAGCGGGTACACAGATACGCAGTATTTT

abundance: .
d_gene: TRBD2
v_gene: TRBV4-3
j_gene: TRBJ2-7
CDR3aa: CASSQGLAGEYEQYF
CDR3nt: TGCGCCAGCAGCCAGGGACTAGCGGGAGAGTACGAGCAGTACTTC

abundance: .
d_gene: .
v_gene: TRBV5-1
j_gene: TRBJ2-7
CDR3aa: CASSLGIIGSYEQYF
CDR3nt: TGCGCCAGCAGCTTAGGGATTATCGGTTCATACGAGCAGTACTTC

abundance: few
d_gene: .
v_gene: TRBV12-3/TRBV12-4
j_gene: TRBJ1-5
CDR3aa: CASRTDYQPQHF
CDR3nt: TGTGCCAGCAGGACGGATTATCAGCCCCAGCATTTT

abundance: .
d_gene: TRBD1
v_gene: TRBV6-2/TRBV6-3
j_gene: TRBJ1-1
CDR3aa: CASSNRGQGTEAFF
CDR3nt: TGTGCCAGCAGCAACAGGGGGCAGGGCACTGAAGCTTTCTTT

abundance: .
d_gene: .
v_gene: TRBV12-3/TRBV12-4
j_gene: TRBJ1-5
CDR3aa: CASSFAGNNQPQHF
CDR3nt: TGTGCCAGCAGTTTTGCCGGTAATAATCAGCCCCAGCATTTT

abundance: .
d_gene: .
v_gene: TRBV7-9
j_gene: TRBJ2-3
CDR3aa: CASSLWGPSTDTQYF
CDR3nt: TGTGCCAGCAGCTTATGGGGACCGAGCACAGATACGCAGTATTTT

abundance: .
d_gene: .
v_gene: TRBV5-1
j_gene: TRBJ2-3
CDR3aa: CASSWTASTDTQYF
CDR3nt: TGCGCCAGCAGCTGGACAGCTAGCACAGATACGCAGTATTTT

abundance: few
d_gene: TRBD1
v_gene: TRBV7-2
j_gene: TRBJ1-3
CDR3aa: CASSLFGRGDTIYF
CDR3nt: TGTGCCAGCAGCTTATTCGGCAGGGGGGACACCATATATTTT

abundance: .
d_gene: .
v_gene: TRBV12-3/TRBV12-4
j_gene: TRBJ1-1
CDR3aa: CASSSGVDTEAFF
CDR3nt: TGTGCCAGCAGTTCAGGTGTGGACACTGAAGCTTTCTTT

abundance: .
d_gene: .
v_gene: TRBV6-5
j_gene: TRBJ2-1
CDR3aa: CASSYGPNGEQFF
CDR3nt: TGTGCCAGCAGTTACGGGCCAAACGGTGAGCAGTTCTTC

abundance: .
d_gene: .
v_gene: TRBV12-3/TRBV12-4
j_gene: TRBJ1-2
CDR3aa: CASSSQGTGGGYTF
CDR3nt: TGTGCCAGCAGTTCTCAGGGGACGGGGGGTGGCTACACCTTC

abundance: .
d_gene: TRBD2
v_gene: TRBV20-1
j_gene: TRBJ2-2
CDR3aa: CSAFSGRDTGELFF
CDR3nt: TGCAGTGCTTTTAGCGGGAGGGATACCGGGGAGCTGTTTTTT

abundance: few
d_gene: TRBD1
v_gene: TRBV7-2
j_gene: TRBJ1-2
CDR3aa: CASSLGGWQGAGGYTF
CDR3nt: TGTGCCAGCAGCTTAGGAGGATGGCAGGGGGCAGGTGGCTACACCTTC

abundance: .
d_gene: .
v_gene: TRBV7-2
j_gene: TRBJ2-1
CDR3aa: CASSLGQSNNEQFF
CDR3nt: TGTGCCAGCAGCTTAGGGCAGAGTAACAATGAGCAGTTCTTC

abundance: .
d_gene: TRBD1
v_gene: TRBV5-4
j_gene: TRBJ1-1
CDR3aa: CASSLTGGFPGEAFF
CDR3nt: TGTGCCAGCAGCTTGACAGGGGGCTTCCCTGGTGAAGCTTTCTTT

abundance: .
d_gene: .
v_gene: TRBV27
j_gene: TRBJ2-3
CDR3aa: CASSRAQAGDTQYF
CDR3nt: TGTGCCAGCAGCCGAGCCCAAGCGGGAGATACGCAGTATTTT

abundance: .
d_gene: .
v_gene: TRBV5-6
j_gene: TRBJ1-4
CDR3aa: CASSLGGTHNEKLFF
CDR3nt: TGTGCCAGCAGCTTGGGAGGGACACATAATGAAAAACTGTTTTTT